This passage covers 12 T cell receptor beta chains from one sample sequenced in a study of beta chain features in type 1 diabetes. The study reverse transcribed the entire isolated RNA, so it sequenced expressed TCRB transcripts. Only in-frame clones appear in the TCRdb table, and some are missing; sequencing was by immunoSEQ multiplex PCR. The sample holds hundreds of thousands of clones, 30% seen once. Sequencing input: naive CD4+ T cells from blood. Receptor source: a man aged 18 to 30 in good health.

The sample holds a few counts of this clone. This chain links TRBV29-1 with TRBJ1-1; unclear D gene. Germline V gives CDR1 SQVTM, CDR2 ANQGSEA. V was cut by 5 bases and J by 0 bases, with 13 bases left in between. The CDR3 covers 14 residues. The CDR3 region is CSVSKTVLNTEAFF. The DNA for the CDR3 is TGCAGCGTTAGTAAGACCGTCCTGAACACTGAAGCTTTCTTT.

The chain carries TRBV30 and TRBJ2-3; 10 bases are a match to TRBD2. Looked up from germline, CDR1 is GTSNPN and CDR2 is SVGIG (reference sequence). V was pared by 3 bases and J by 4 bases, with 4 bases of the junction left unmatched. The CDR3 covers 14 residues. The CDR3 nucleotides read TGTGCCTGGAGCAGCGGGAGGGGTGCAGATACGCAGTATTTT. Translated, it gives CAWSSGRGADTQYF.

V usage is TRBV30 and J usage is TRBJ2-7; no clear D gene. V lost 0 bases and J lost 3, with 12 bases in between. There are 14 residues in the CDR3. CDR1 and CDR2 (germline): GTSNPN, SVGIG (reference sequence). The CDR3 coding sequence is TGTGCCTGGAGTGTAGAAACTGAGAGCTACGAGCAGTACTTC. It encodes CAWSVETESYEQYF. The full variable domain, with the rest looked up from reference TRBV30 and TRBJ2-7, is SQTIHQWPATLVQPVGSPLSLECTVEGTSNPNLYWYRQAAGRGLQLLFYSVGIGQISSEVPQNLSASRPQDRQFILSSKKLLLSDSGFYLCAWSVETESYEQYFGPGTRLTVT.

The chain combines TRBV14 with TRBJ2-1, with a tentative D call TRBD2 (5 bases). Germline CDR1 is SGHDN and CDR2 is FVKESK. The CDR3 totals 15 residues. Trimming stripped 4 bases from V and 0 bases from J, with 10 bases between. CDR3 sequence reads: CASSPTSYSYNEQFF. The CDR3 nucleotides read TGTGCCAGCAGCCCTACTAGTTACTCCTACAATGAGCAGTTCTTC. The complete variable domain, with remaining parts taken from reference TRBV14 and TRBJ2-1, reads EAGVTQFPSHSVIEKGQTVTLRCDPISGHDNLYWYRRVMGKEIKFLLHFVKESKQDESGMPNNRFLAERTGGTYSTLKVQPAELEDSGVYFCASSPTSYSYNEQFFGPGTRLTVL.

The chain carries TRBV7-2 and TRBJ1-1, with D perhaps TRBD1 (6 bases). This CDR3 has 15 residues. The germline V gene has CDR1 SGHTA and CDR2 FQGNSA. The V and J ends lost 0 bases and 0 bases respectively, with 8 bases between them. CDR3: CASSLATGLNTEAFF. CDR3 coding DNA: TGTGCCAGCAGCTTAGCGACAGGCTTGAACACTGAAGCTTTCTTT.

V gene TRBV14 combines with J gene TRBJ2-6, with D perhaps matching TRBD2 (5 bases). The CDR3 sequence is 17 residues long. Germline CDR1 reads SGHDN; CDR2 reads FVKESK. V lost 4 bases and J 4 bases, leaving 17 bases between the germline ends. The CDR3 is CASSRGIPGTGANVLTF. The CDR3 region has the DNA TGTGCCAGCAGCCGGGGAATCCCGGGAACCGGGGCCAACGTCCTGACTTTC.

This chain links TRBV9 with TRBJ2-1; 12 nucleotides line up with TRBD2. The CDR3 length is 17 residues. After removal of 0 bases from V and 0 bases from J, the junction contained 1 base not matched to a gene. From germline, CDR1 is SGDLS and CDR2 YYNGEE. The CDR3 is CASSVASGRASYNEQFF. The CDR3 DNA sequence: TGTGCCAGCAGCGTAGCTAGCGGGAGGGCCTCCTACAATGAGCAGTTCTTC.

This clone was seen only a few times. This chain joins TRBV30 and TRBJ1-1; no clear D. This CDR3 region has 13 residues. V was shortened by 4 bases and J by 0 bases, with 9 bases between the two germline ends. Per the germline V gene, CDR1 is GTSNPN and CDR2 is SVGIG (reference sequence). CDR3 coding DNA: TGTGCCTGGATTGTACAGCTGAACACTGAAGCTTTCTTT. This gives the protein CAWIVQLNTEAFF. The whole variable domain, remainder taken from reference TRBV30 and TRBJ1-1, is SQTIHQWPATLVQPVGSPLSLECTVEGTSNPNLYWYRQAAGRGLQLLFYSVGIGQISSEVPQNLSASRPQDRQFILSSKKLLLSDSGFYLCAWIVQLNTEAFFGQGTRLTVV.

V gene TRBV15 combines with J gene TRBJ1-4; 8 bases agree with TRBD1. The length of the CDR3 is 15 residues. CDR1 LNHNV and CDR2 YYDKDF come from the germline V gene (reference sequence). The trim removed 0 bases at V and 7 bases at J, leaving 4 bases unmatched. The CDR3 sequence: CATSRDSGQGEKLFF. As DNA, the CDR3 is TGTGCCACCAGCAGAGATTCTGGACAGGGTGAAAAACTGTTTTTT.

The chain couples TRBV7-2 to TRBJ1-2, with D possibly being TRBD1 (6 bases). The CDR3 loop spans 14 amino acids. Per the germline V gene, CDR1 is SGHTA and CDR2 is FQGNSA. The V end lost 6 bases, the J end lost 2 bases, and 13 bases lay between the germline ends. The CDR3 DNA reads TGTGCCAGCAGTCCGGGACAAGGAAACTATGGCTACACCTTC. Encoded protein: CASSPGQGNYGYTF.

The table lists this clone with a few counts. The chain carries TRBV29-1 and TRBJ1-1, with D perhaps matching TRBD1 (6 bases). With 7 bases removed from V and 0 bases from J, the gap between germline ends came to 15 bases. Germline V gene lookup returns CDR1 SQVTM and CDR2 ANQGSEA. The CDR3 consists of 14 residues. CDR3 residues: CSALRGGMNTEAFF. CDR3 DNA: TGCAGCGCCCTAAGGGGGGGGATGAACACTGAAGCTTTCTTT.

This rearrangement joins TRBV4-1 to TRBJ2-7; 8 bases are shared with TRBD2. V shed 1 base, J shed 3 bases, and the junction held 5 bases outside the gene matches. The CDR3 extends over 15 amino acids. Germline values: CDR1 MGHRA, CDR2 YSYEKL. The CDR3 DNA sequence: TGCGCCAGCAGCCAAGTACAAGCGGGGGTCTACGAGCAGTACTTC. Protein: CASSQVQAGVYEQYF.